One T cell receptor (beta chain) is described in this entry. Using unique molecular identifiers, the investigators prepared the TCRbeta library. From the PCR reads, TCRdb called clonotypes with MiXCR, one entry per CDR3 protein. This sample has nearly 400,000 distinct CDR3 sequences; about a fifth occur once, and the top ten carry less than 4.5%. These data belong to a study of T-cell reconstitution after alpha-beta-depleted transplantation in children. Germline lookup yields CDR1 DFQATT and CDR2 SNEGSKA (reference sequence). The CDR3 runs 14 residues. The trim removed 5 bases at V and 9 bases at J, leaving 11 bases unmatched.

Sequenced material: PBMCs from the stem cell graft donor, taken from the stem cell graft. The chain is built from TRBV20-1 and TRBJ2-1; 9 nucleotides match TRBD2. This clonotype was sampled from a human donor who donated a stem cell graft to a child with acute myeloid leukemia. CDR3 in DNA: TGCAGTGCTCGCAGGGGCGGGAGGGCCTTTGAGCAGTTCTTC. Translating gives CSARRGGRAFEQFF.